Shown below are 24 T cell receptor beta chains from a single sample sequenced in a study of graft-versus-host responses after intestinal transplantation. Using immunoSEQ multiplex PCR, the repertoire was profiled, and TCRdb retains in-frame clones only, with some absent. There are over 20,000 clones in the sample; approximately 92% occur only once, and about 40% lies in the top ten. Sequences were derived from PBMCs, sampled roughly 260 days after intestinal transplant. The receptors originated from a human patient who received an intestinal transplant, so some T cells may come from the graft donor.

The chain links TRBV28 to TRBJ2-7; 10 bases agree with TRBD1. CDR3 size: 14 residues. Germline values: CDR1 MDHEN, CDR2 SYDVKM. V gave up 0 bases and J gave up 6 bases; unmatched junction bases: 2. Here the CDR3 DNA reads TGTGCCAGCAGTTTATGGGACAGGGGGGGCGAGCAGTACTTC. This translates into CASSLWDRGGEQYF. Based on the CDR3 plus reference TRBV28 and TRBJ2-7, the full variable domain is DVKVTQSSRYLVKRTGEKVFLECVQDMDHENMFWYRQDPGLGLRLIYFSYDVKMKEKGDIPEGYSVSREKKERFSLILESASTNQTSMYLCASSLWDRGGEQYFGPGTRLTVT.

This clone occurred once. CDR3 bases: TGTGCCAGCTCACTGTTGGGACAGTTCTCTGGAAACACCATATATTTT. Protein product: CASSLLGQFSGNTIYF. This chain links TRBV18 with TRBJ1-3, with 7 bases fitting TRBD1. CDR3 length equals 16 residues. CDR1 is KGHSH, CDR2 LQKENI, per germline. The V and J ends lost 4 bases and 0 bases, in that order; junction bases with no gene match: 6.

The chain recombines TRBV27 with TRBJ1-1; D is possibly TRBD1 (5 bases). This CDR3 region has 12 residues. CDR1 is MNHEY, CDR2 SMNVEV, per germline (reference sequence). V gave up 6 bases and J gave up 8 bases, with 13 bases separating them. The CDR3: CASRGVGLEAFF. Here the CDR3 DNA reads TGTGCCAGCAGGGGGGTAGGTTTGGAAGCTTTCTTT.

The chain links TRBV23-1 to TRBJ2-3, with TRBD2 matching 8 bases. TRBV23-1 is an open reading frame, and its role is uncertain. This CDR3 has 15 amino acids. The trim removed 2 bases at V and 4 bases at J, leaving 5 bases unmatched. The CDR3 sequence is CASSQTAGGADTQYF. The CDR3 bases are TGCGCCAGCAGTCAAACTGCCGGGGGGGCAGATACGCAGTATTTT.

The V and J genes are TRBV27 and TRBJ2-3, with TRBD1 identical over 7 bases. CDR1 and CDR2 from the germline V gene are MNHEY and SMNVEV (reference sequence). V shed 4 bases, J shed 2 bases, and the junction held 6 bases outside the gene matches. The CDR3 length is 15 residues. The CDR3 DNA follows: TGTGCCAGCAGTTACGACGGGACAGCCACAGATACGCAGTATTTT. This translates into CASSYDGTATDTQYF.

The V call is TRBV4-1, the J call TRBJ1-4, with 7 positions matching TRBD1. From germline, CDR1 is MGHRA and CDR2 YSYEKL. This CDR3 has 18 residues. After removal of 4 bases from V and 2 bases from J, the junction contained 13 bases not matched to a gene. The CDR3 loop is CASSPKRDSQTTNEKLFF. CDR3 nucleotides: TGCGCCAGCAGCCCTAAGAGGGACAGTCAGACGACTAATGAAAAACTGTTTTTT.

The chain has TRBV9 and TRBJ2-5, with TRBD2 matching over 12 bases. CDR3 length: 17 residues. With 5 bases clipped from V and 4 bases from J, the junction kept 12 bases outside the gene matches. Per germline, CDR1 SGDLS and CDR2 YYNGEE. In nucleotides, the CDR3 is TGTGCCAGCAGTCGGGAAGGCTGGGGACTAGCGGGAGAGACCCAGTACTTC. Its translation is CASSREGWGLAGETQYF. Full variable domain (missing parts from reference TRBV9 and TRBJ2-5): DSGVTQTPKHLITATGQRVTLRCSPRSGDLSVYWYQQSLDQGLQFLIQYYNGEERAKGNILERFSAQQFPDLHSELNLSSLELGDSALYFCASSREGWGLAGETQYFGPGTRLLVL.

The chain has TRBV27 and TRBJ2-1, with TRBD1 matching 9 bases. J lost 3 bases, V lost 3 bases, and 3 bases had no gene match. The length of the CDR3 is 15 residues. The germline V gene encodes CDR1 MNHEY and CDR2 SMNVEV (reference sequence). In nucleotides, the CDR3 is TGTGCCAGCAGTTTTTGGGACAGGGACTACAATGAGCAGTTCTTC. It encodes CASSFWDRDYNEQFF.

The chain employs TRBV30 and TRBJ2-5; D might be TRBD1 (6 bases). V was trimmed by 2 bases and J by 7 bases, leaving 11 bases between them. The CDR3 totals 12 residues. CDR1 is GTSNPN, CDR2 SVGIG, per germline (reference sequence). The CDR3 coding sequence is TGTGCCTGGAGTCCCCCACAGGGGACCCAGTACTTC. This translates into CAWSPPQGTQYF.

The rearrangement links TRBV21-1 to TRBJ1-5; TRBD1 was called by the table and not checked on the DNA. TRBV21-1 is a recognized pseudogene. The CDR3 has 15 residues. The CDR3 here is CASSTGQLSNQPQHF. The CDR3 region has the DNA TGTGCCAGCAGCACCGGACAGCTTAGCAATCAGCCCCAGCATTTT.

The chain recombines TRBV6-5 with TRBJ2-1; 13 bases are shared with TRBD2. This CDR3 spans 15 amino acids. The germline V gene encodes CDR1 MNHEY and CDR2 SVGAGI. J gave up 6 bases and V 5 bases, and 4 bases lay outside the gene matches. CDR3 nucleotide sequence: TGTGCCAGCAGTCCCGGACTAGCGGGAGTCAATGAGCAGTTCTTC. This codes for CASSPGLAGVNEQFF.

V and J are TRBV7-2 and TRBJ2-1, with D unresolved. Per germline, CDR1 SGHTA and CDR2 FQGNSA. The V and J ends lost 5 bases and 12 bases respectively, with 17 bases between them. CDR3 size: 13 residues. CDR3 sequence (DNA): TGTGCCAGCAGCCCGGATCCAACTGGGGTGCAGTTCTTC. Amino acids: CASSPDPTGVQFF.

The chain's CDR3 is CATATDPGGNTIYF. The DNA of the CDR3 is TGTGCCACCGCGACGGACCCAGGGGGAAACACCATATATTTT. This chain connects TRBV5-3 to TRBJ1-3; weak D call: TRBD1 (5 bases). TRBV5-3 is an ORF, with its function uncertain. The V gene lost 9 bases and the J gene lost 4 bases, with 17 bases spanning the gap. The CDR3 contains 14 residues.

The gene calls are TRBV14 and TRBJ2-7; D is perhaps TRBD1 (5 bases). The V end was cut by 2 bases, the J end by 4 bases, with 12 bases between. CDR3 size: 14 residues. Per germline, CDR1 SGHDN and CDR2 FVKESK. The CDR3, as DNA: TGTGCCAGCAGCCAACAGGGTATCGATTACGAGCAGTACTTC. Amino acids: CASSQQGIDYEQYF.

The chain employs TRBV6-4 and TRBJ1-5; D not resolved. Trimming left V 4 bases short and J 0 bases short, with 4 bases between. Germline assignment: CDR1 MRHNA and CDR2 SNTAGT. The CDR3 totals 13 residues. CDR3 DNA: TGTGCCAGCAGTGTAGATAGCAATCAGCCCCAGCATTTT. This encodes CASSVDSNQPQHF.

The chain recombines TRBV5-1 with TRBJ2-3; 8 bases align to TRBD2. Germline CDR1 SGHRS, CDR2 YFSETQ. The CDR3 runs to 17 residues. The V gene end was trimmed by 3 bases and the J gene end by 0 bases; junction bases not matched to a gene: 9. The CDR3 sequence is CASSSQRSGASTDTQYF. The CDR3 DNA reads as TGCGCCAGCAGCTCGCAACGTAGCGGGGCTAGCACAGATACGCAGTATTTT.

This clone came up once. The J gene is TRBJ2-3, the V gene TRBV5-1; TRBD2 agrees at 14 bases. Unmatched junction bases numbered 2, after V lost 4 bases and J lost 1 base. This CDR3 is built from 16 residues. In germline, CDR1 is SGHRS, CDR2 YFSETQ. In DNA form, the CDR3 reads TGCGCCAGCAGCAAGGGACTAGCGGGAGGCACAGATACGCAGTATTTT. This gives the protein CASSKGLAGGTDTQYF.

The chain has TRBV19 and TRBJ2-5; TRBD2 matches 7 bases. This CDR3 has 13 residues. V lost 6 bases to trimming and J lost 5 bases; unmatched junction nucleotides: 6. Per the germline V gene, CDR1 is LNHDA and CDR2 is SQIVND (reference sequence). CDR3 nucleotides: TGTGCCAGTAGAGGCCAGGGAGGGGAGACCCAGTACTTC. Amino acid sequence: CASRGQGGETQYF.

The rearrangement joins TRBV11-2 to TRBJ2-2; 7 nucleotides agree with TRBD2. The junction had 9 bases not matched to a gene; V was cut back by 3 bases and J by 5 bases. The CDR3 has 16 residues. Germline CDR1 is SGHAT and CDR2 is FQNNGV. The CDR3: CASSFPSREGTGELFF. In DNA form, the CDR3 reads TGTGCCAGCAGCTTTCCATCCAGGGAGGGAACCGGGGAGCTGTTTTTT.

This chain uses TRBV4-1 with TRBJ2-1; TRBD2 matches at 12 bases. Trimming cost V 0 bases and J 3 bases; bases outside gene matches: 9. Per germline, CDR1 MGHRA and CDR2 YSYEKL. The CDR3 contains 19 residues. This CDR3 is CASSQDRPRTSGNYNEQFF. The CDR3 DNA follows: TGCGCCAGCAGCCAAGATCGCCCCCGGACTAGCGGGAACTACAATGAGCAGTTCTTC.

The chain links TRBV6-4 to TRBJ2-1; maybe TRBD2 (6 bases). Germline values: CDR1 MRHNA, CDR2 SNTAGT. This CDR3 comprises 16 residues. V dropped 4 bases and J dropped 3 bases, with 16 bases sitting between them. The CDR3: CASSATAGLFYNEQFF. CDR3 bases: TGTGCCAGCAGTGCAACAGCGGGCTTATTCTACAATGAGCAGTTCTTC.

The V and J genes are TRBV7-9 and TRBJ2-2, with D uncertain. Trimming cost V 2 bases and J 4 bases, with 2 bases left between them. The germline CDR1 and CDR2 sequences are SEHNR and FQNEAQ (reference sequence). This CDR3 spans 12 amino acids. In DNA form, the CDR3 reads TGTGCCAGCAGCTTAATCACCGGGGAGCTGTTTTTT. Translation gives CASSLITGELFF.

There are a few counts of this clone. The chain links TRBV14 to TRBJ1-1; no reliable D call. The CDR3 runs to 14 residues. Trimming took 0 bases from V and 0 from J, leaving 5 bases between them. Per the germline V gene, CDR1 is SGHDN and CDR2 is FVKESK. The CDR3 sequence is CASSQEGMNTEAFF. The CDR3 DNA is TGTGCCAGCAGCCAAGAGGGTATGAACACTGAAGCTTTCTTT.

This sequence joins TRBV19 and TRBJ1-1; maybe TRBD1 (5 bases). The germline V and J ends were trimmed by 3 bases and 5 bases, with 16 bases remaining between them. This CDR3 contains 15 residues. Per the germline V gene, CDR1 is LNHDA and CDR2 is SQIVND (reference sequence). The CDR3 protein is CASSIDGTDGTEAFF. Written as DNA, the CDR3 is TGTGCCAGTAGTATCGACGGGACGGACGGGACTGAAGCTTTCTTT.